The clone carrying this T cell receptor (beta chain) was detected many times. V shed 0 bases and J shed 9 bases, with 12 bases lying between them. Germline V gene sequence: CDR1 DFQATT, CDR2 SNEGSKA (reference sequence). The length of the CDR3 is 14 residues. The sample is drawn from a study of early T cells in non-severe SARS-CoV-2 infection. TCRdb ran MiXCR on the 5' RACE reads and lists one entry per CDR3 protein. Among 26,000 or so distinct CDR3 sequences listed, about 5% were seen once. This chain links TRBV20-1 with TRBJ1-6, with a possible D match to TRBD1 (5 bases). The receptor's source is an adult who was a healthcare worker with PCR-confirmed SARS-CoV-2 infection or an uninfected control (not recorded which). Sample: whole blood, taken at baseline. This chain's CDR3 is CSARDVQGGSPLHF. In DNA form, the CDR3 reads TGCAGTGCTAGAGATGTCCAGGGCGGTTCACCCCTCCACTTT.